This TCR beta chain came from a study of PD-1 blockade in classical Hodgkin lymphoma. TCRdb keeps only in-frame clones here, not all; method: immunoSEQ multiplex PCR. The table records approximately 19,000 clones, 70% to 80% of them present only once. No patient escaped relapse after autologous stem cell transplantation, and brentuximab vedotin exposure varied. The best responses consisted of complete response, partial response or progressive disease. The study's findings and limits: Researchers reported that CD4+ TCR diversity, though not CD8+, rose significantly by C4D1. Complete responders had baseline diversity similar to newly diagnosed patients. Compared with healthy donors, newly diagnosed patients reportedly showed lower baseline TCR diversity.

To note about this clone: The antigen remains unidentified.

The length of the CDR3 is 15 residues. V lost 5 bases, J lost 0 bases, and 5 bases stayed unmatched. CDR1 is SEHNR, CDR2 FQNEAQ, per germline (reference sequence). The chain recombines TRBV7-9 with TRBJ2-3; 7 bases fit TRBD1. The receptor was derived from a human donor with classical Hodgkin lymphoma. The sample consisted of peripheral blood mononuclear cells (PBMCs), taken before the second cycle of nivolumab. CDR3 residues: CASSPDRTSTDTQYF. The DNA for the CDR3 is TGTGCCAGCAGCCCGGACAGGACTAGCACAGATACGCAGTATTTT. The variable domain in full, with the rest retrieved from reference TRBV7-9 and TRBJ2-3, is DTGVSQNPRHKITKRGQNVTFRCDPISEHNRLYWYRQTLGQGPEFLTYFQNEAQLEKSRLLSDRFSAERPKGSFSTLEIQRTEQGDSAMYLCASSPDRTSTDTQYFGPGTRLTVL.